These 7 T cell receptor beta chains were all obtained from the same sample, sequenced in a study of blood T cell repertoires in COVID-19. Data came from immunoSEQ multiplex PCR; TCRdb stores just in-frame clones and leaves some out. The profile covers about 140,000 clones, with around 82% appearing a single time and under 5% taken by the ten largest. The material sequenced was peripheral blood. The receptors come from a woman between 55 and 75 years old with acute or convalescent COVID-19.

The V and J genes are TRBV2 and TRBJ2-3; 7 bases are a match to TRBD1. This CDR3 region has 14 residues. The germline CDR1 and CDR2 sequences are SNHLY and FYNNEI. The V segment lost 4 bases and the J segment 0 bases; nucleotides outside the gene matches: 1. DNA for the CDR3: TGTGCCAGCAGTGCGGACAGGAGCACAGATACGCAGTATTTT. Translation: CASSADRSTDTQYF.

This CDR3 is CASSQQNRGHIQYF. CDR3 DNA sequence: TGTGCCAGCAGCCAACAAAACAGGGGACACATTCAGTACTTC. This chain links TRBV5-4 with TRBJ2-4, with TRBD1 identical over 7 bases. CDR3 length equals 14 residues. The V segment lost 4 bases and the J segment 8 bases; nucleotides outside the gene matches: 9. Germline CDR1 reads SGHNT; CDR2 reads YYREEE (reference sequence).

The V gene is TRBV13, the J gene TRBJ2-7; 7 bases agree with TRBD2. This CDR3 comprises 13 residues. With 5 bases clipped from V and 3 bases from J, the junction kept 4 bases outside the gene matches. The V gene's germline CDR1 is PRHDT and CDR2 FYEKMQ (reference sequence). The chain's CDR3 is CASSPGGNYEQYF. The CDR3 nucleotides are TGTGCCAGCAGCCCCGGGGGGAACTACGAGCAGTACTTC.

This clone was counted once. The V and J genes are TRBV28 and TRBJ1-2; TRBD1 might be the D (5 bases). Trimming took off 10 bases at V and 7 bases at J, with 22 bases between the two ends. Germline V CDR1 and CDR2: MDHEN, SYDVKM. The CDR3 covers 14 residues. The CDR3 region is CATLAPRGVSGYTF. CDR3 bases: TGTGCCACCCTAGCCCCGCGGGGGGTGAGTGGCTACACCTTC.

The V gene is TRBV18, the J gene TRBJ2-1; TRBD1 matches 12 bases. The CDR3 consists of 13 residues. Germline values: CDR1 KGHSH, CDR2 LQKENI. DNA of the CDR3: TGTGCTTCGGGGACAGGGGGCAAAAATGAGCAGTTCTTC. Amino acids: CASGTGGKNEQFF.

The CDR3 DNA is TGCGCCAGCAGCCAGGCCCACGAGGTTAACACAGATACGCAGTATTTT. Translated, it gives CASSQAHEVNTDTQYF. V usage is TRBV4-3 and J usage is TRBJ2-3; D is unresolved. V was shortened by 3 bases and J by 2 bases, with 15 bases between the two germline ends. The CDR3 consists of 16 residues. Germline loops: CDR1 LGHNA, CDR2 YSLEER.

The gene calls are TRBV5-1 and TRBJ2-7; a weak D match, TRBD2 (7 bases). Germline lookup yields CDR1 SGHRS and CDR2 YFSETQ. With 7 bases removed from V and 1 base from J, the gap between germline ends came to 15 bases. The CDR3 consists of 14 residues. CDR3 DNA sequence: TGCGCCAGCGCGAGGGGGGGAGTTTCCTACGAGCAGTACTTC. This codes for CASARGGVSYEQYF.